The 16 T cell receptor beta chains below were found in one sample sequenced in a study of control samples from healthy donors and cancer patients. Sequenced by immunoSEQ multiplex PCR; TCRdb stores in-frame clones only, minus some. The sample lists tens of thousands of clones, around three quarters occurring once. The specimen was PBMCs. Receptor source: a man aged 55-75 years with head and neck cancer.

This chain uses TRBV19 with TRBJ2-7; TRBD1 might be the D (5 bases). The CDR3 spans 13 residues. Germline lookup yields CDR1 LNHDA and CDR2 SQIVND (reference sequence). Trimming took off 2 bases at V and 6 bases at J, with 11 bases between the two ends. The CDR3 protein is CASSITGSVEQYF. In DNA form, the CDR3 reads TGTGCCAGTAGTATAACAGGTTCAGTCGAGCAGTACTTC.

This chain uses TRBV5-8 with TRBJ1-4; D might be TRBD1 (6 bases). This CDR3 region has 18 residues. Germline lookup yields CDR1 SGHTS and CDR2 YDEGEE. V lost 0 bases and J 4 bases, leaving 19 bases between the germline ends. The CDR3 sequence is CASSLGTASGPINEKLFF. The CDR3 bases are TGTGCCAGCAGCTTGGGGACAGCATCCGGACCGATTAATGAAAAACTGTTTTTT.

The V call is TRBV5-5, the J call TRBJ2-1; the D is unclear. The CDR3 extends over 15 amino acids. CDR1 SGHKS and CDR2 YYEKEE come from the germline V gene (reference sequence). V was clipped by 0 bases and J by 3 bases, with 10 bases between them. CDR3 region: CASSLESTLYNEQFF. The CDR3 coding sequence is TGTGCCAGCAGCTTGGAGTCGACTCTCTACAATGAGCAGTTCTTC.

For the CDR3, the DNA is TGTGCCAGCAGGGGGGGAGGCTACAATGAGCAGTTCTTC. It encodes CASRGGGYNEQFF. The chain joins TRBV6-5 to TRBJ2-1; D possibly corresponds to TRBD2 (6 bases). The CDR3 has 13 residues. Trimming took off 6 bases at V and 3 bases at J, with 9 bases between the two ends. Germline CDR1 is MNHEY and CDR2 is SVGAGI.

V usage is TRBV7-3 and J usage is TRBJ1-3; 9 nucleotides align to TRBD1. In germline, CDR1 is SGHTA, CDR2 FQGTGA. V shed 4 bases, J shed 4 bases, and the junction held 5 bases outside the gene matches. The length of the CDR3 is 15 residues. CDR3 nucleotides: TGTGCCAGCAGCTCCACAGGGGGCGCCGGAAACACCATATATTTT. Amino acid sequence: CASSSTGGAGNTIYF. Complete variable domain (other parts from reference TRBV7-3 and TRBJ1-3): GAGVSQTPSNKVTEKGKYVELRCDPISGHTALYWYRQSLGQGPEFLIYFQGTGAADDSGLPNDRFFAVRPEGSVSTLKIQRTERGDSAVYLCASSSTGGAGNTIYFGEGSWLTVV.

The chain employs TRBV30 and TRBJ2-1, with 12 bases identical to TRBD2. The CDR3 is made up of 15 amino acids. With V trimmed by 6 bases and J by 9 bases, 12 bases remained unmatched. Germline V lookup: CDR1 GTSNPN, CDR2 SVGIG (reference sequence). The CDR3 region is CACIAGLAGSGEQFF. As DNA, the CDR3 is TGTGCCTGTATCGCCGGACTAGCGGGATCGGGTGAGCAGTTCTTC.

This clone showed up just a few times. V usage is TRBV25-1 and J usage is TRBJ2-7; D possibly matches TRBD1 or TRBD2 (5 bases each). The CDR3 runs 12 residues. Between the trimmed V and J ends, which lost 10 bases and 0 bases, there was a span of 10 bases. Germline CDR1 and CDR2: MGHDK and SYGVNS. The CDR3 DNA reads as TGTGCCACCCTCGGGGCCTCCTACGAGCAGTACTTC. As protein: CATLGASYEQYF.

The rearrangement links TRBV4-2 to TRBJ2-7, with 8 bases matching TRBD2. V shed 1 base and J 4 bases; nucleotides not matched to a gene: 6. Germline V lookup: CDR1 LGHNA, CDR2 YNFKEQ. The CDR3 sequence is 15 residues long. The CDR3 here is CASSQAGTSAYEQYF. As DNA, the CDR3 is TGTGCCAGCAGCCAAGCCGGGACTAGTGCTTACGAGCAGTACTTC.

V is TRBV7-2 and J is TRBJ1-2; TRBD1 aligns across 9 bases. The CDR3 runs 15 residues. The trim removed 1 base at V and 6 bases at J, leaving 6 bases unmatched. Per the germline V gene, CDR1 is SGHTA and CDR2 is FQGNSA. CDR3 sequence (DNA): TGTGCCAGCAGCTTAGGAGGACAGGGGAGGGATGGCTACACCTTC. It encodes CASSLGGQGRDGYTF.

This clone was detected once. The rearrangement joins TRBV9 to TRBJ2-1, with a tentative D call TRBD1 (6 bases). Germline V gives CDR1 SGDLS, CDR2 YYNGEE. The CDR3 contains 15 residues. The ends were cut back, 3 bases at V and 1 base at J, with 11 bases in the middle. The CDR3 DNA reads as TGTGCCAGCAGCGCCCTGGGACAATCCTACAATGAGCAGTTCTTC. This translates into CASSALGQSYNEQFF.

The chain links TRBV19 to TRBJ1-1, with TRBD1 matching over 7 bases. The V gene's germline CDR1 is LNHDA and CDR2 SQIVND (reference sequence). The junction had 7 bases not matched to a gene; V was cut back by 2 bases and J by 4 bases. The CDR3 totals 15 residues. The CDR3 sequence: CASSIFGRGGTEAFF. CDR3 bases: TGTGCCAGTAGTATATTTGGCAGGGGGGGCACTGAAGCTTTCTTT.

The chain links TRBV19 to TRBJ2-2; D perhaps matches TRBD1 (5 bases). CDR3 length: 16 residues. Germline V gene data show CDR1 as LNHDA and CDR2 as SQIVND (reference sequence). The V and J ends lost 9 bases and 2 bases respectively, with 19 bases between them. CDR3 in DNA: TGTGCCAGCCAGCTATCATGGGGCTTAAACACCGGGGAGCTGTTTTTT. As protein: CASQLSWGLNTGELFF.

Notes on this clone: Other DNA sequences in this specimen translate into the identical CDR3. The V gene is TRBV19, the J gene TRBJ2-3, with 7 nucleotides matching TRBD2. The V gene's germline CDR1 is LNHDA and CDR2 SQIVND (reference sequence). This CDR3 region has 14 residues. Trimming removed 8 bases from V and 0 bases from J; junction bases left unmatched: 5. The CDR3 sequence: CASRLAASTDTQYF. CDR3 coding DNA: TGTGCCAGTCGGCTAGCGGCTAGCACAGATACGCAGTATTTT.

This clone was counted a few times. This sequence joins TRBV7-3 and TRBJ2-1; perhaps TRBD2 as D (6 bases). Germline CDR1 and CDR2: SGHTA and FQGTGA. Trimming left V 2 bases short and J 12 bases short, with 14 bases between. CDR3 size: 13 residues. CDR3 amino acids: CASSLEVRRAQFF. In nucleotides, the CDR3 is TGTGCCAGCAGCTTAGAAGTTCGGAGGGCGCAGTTCTTC. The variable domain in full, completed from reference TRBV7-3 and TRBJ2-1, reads GAGVSQTPSNKVTEKGKYVELRCDPISGHTALYWYRQSLGQGPEFLIYFQGTGAADDSGLPNDRFFAVRPEGSVSTLKIQRTERGDSAVYLCASSLEVRRAQFFGPGTRLTVL.

CDR3 amino acids: CASSSPGTAYTEAFF. The DNA for the CDR3 is TGTGCCAGCAGCTCGCCCGGGACGGCCTACACTGAAGCTTTCTTT. V gene TRBV7-9 combines with J gene TRBJ1-1; D perhaps matches TRBD1 (5 bases). V was pared by 4 bases and J by 3 bases, with 15 bases between. Germline CDR1 and CDR2: SEHNR and FQNEAQ (reference sequence). The CDR3 has 15 amino acids. The whole variable domain, filled in from reference TRBV7-9 and TRBJ1-1, reads DTGVSQNPRHKITKRGQNVTFRCDPISEHNRLYWYRQTLGQGPEFLTYFQNEAQLEKSRLLSDRFSAERPKGSFSTLEIQRTEQGDSAMYLCASSSPGTAYTEAFFGQGTRLTVV.

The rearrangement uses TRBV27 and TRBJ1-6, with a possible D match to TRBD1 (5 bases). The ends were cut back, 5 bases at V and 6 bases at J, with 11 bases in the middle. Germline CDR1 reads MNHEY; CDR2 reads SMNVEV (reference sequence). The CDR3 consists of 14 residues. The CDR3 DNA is TGTGCCAGCAGTCCGGGGCCCTTTAATTCACCCCTCCACTTT. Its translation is CASSPGPFNSPLHF.